The subject of this entry is one T cell receptor (beta chain). This specimen comes from a study of blood T cell repertoires in COVID-19. Study as a whole: Samples of COVID-19 (acute and convalescent) were obtained from the United States, Italy and Spain. From T cells, B-cell-depleted T cells, or PBMCs came the material, which was cDNA or gDNA.

In the authors' workflow: How many nucleated cells were present was estimated from reference gene primer amplification. Sequencing was performed with immunoSEQ multiplex PCR; in TCRdb, only in-frame clones are kept and a portion is missing. Clone size and V and J calls were adopted from that table, with D and trimming inferred from the DNA. The sample lists approximately 97,000 clones, 90% occurring once. In germline, CDR1 is MNHEY, CDR2 SMNVEV (reference sequence). Between the trimmed V and J ends, which lost 1 base and 2 bases, there was a span of 8 bases. This CDR3 contains 14 residues. This sequence originates from a man between 60 and 70 years old with acute or convalescent COVID-19. V usage is TRBV27 and J usage is TRBJ1-2; D call uncertain. The sample comprised peripheral blood. CDR3 residues: CASSLFPENYGYTF. The DNA for the CDR3 is TGTGCCAGCAGTTTATTTCCAGAAAACTATGGCTACACCTTC.